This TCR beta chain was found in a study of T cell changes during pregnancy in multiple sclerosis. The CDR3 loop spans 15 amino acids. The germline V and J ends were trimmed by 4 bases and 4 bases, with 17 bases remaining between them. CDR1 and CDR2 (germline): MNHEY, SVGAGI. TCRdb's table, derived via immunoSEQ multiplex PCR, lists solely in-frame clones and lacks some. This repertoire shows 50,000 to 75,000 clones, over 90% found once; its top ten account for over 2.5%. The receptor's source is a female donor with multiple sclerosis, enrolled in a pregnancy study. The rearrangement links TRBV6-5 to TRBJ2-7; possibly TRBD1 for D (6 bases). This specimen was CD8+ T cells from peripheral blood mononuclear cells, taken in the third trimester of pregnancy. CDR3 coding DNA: TGTGCCAGCAGTTTTGGGGGCCCACAGGCGTACGAGCAGTACTTC. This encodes CASSFGGPQAYEQYF.